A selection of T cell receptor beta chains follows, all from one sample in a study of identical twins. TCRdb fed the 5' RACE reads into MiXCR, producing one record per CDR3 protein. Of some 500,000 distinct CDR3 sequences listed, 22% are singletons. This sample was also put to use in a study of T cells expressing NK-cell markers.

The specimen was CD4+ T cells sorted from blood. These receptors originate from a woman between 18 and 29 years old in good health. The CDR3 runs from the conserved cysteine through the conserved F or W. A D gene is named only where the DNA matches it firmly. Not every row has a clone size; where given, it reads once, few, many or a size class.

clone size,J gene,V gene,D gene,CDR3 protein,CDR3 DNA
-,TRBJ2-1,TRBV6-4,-,CASSVVHRGEQFF,TGTGCCAGCAGTGTGGTTCACCGAGGGGAGCAGTTCTTC
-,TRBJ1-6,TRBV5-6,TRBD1,CASSPTGTGYNSPLHF,TGTGCCAGCAGCCCGACCGGGACAGGTTATAATTCACCCCTCCACTTT
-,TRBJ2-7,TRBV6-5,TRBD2,CASSYSGSGSYEQYF,TGTGCCAGCAGTTACTCAGGTAGCGGGTCCTACGAGCAGTACTTC
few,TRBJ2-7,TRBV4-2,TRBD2,CASSQVVSGVSYEQYF,TGTGCCAGCAGCCAAGTGGTAAGCGGGGTCTCCTACGAGCAGTACTTC
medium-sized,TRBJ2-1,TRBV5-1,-,CASSFPPNEQFF,TGCGCCAGCAGCTTCCCTCCGAACGAGCAGTTCTTC
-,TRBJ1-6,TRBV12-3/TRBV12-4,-,CASKIKSSYNSPLHF,TGTGCCAGCAAAATAAAGAGCTCCTATAATTCACCCCTCCACTTT
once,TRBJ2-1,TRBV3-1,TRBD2,CASTRNSGGPNNEQFF,TGTGCCAGCACCCGGAATAGCGGGGGCCCCAACAATGAGCAGTTCTTC
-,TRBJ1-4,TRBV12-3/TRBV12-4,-,CASSSRSEKLFF,TGTGCCAGCAGTTCGAGGTCCGAAAAACTGTTTTTT
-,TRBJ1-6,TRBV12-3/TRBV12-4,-,CASSFAGLSPLHF,TGTGCCAGCAGTTTTGCGGGACTCTCACCCCTCCACTTT
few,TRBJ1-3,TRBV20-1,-,CSARSGVGGNTIYF,TGCAGTGCTAGATCAGGGGTGGGTGGAAACACCATATATTTT
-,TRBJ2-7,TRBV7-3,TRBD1,CASSLTGQTYYEQYF,TGTGCCAGCAGCTTAACGGGACAGACATACTACGAGCAGTACTTC
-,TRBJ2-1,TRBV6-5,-,CASSYSGRNEQFF,TGTGCCAGCAGTTATTCCGGACGCAATGAGCAGTTCTTC
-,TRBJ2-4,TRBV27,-,CASRHRNENIQYF,TGTGCCAGCAGACACAGGAACGAAAACATTCAGTACTTC
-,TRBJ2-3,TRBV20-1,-,CSASSDRDRTDTQYF,TGCAGTGCTAGCTCGGACCGGGACCGCACAGATACGCAGTATTTT
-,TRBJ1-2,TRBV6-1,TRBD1,CASSEVPGQALRYTF,TGTGCCAGCAGTGAGGTTCCGGGACAGGCCCTTCGCTACACCTTC
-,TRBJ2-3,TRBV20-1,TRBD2,CSARFLAGYPDTQYF,TGCAGTGCTAGATTCCTAGCGGGGTATCCAGATACGCAGTATTTT
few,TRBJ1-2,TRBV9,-,CASSAGDRPRDGYTF,TGTGCCAGCAGCGCCGGGGACCGCCCAAGGGATGGCTACACCTTC
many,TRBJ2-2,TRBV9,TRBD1,CASSVVQGAGELFF,TGTGCCAGCAGCGTAGTTCAGGGGGCCGGGGAGCTGTTTTTT
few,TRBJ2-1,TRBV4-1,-,CASSRSPVGGRSYNEQFF,TGCGCCAGCAGCCGATCCCCCGTTGGCGGCCGCTCCTACAATGAGCAGTTCTTC
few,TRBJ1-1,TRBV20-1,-,CSAKFFGGGDTEAFF,TGCAGTGCTAAGTTCTTTGGGGGAGGTGACACTGAAGCTTTCTTT
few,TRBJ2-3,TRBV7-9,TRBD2,CASSRGLAINTDTQYF,TGTGCCAGCAGTCGGGGACTAGCTATTAACACAGATACGCAGTATTTT
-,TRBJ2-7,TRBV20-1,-,CSARNPGGFSEQYF,TGCAGTGCTAGAAACCCCGGGGGCTTTAGCGAGCAGTACTTC
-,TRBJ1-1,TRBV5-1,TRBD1,CASSQPGTDTEAFF,TGCGCCAGCAGCCAACCCGGGACAGACACTGAAGCTTTCTTT
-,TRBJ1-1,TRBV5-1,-,CASSLWVGNTEAFF,TGCGCCAGCAGCTTGTGGGTGGGGAACACTGAAGCTTTCTTT
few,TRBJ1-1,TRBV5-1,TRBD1,CASSWDRVGSHAEAFF,TGCGCCAGCAGCTGGGACAGGGTGGGAAGTCACGCTGAAGCTTTCTTT
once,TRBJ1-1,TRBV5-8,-,CASSFPQGLAFF,TGTGCCAGCAGCTTCCCACAGGGCTTAGCTTTCTTT
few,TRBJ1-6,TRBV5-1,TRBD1,CASSLAGQGSYNSPLHF,TGCGCCAGCAGCTTGGCGGGACAGGGCTCCTATAATTCACCCCTCCACTTT
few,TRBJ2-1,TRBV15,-,CATSRQGRNEQFF,TGTGCCACCAGCAGACAGGGGCGGAATGAGCAGTTCTTC
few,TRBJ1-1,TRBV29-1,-,CSVEEGVSAEAFF,TGCAGCGTTGAAGAAGGGGTTTCGGCTGAAGCTTTCTTT
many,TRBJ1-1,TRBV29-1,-,CSVGRLNTEAFF,TGCAGCGTTGGACGGTTGAACACTGAAGCTTTCTTT
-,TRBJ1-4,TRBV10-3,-,CAISESGKLFF,TGTGCCATCAGTGAATCAGGGAAACTGTTTTTT
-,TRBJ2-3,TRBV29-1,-,CSVEEDSQGTQYF,TGCAGCGTTGAAGAAGACTCCCAGGGTACGCAGTATTTT
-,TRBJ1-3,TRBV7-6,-,CASSGTGSLGDTIYF,TGTGCCAGCAGCGGCACCGGGTCTCTTGGGGACACCATATATTTT
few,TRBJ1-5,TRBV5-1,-,CASSLGGKDQPQHF,TGCGCCAGCAGCTTGGGAGGAAAGGATCAGCCCCAGCATTTT
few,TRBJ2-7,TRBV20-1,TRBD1,CSASGDRGQSYEQYF,TGCAGTGCCTCAGGGGACAGGGGACAATCCTACGAGCAGTACTTC
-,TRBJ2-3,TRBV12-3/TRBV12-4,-,CASSSRRASTDTQYF,TGTGCCAGCAGTTCCCGGAGAGCGAGCACAGATACGCAGTATTTT
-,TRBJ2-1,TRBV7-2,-,CASSLVASGAPVF,-
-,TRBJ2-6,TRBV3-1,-,CASSQSPGLISGANVLTF,TGTGCCAGCAGCCAATCCCCAGGTTTAATCTCTGGGGCCAACGTCCTGACTTTC
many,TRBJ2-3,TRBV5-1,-,CASSLERATDTQYF,TGCGCCAGCAGCTTGGAAAGGGCCACAGATACGCAGTATTTT
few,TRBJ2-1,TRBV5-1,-,CASRRGSEYYNEQFF,TGCGCCAGCAGAAGGGGCTCGGAATACTACAATGAGCAGTTCTTC
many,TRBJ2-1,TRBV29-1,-,CSAGGPGNEQFF,TGCAGCGCCGGAGGGCCTGGCAATGAGCAGTTCTTC
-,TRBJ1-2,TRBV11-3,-,CASSSSDGAGYTF,TGTGCCAGCAGCTCCTCGGATGGAGCTGGCTACACCTTC
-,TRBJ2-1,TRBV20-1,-,CSAFPVEAGEQFF,TGCAGTGCCTTCCCCGTCGAAGCAGGAGAGCAGTTCTTC
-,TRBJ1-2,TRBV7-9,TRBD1,CASSSPPGDRSNYGYTF,TGTGCCAGCAGCTCCCCCCCGGGGGACAGGTCTAACTATGGCTACACCTTC
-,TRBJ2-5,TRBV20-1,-,CSTERMETQYF,TGCAGTACAGAGCGAATGGAGACCCAGTACTTC
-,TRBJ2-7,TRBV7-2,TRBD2,CASSSLLAGKYEQYF,TGTGCCAGCAGCTCCCTGCTAGCGGGAAAATACGAGCAGTACTTC
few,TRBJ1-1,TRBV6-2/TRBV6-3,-,CASSPISPEAFF,TGTGCCAGCAGTCCCATCAGCCCTGAAGCTTTCTTT
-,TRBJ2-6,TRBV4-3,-,CASSPQWDISGANVLTF,TGCGCCAGCAGCCCCCAGTGGGACATCTCTGGGGCCAACGTCCTGACTTTC
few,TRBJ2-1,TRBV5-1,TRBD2,CASSSTLAGVGSEQFF,TGCGCCAGCAGCTCAACGTTAGCGGGAGTCGGTAGTGAGCAGTTCTTC
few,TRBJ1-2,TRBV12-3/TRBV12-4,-,CASSPSGARIYGYTF,TGTGCCAGCAGTCCCTCAGGGGCGAGGATCTATGGCTACACCTTC
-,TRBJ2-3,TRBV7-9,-,CASSNSRGPDTQYF,TGTGCCAGCAGCAATAGCAGGGGACCAGATACGCAGTATTTT
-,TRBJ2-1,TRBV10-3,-,CAIQGVDEQFF,TGTGCCATCCAAGGGGTCGATGAGCAGTTCTTC
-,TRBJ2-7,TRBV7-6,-,CASSSTDTTRYEQYF,TGTGCCAGCAGCTCAACAGACACGACTCGATACGAGCAGTACTTC